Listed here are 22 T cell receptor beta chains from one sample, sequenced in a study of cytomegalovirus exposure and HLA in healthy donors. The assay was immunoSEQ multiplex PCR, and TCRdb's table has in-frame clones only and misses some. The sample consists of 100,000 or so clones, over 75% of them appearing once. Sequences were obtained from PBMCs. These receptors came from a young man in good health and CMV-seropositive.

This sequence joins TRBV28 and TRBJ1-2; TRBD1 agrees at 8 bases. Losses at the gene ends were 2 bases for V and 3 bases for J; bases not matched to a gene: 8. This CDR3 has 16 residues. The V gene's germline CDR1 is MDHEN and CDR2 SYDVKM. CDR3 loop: CASSLVQPDRDYGYTF. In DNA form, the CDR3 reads TGTGCCAGCAGTTTAGTTCAACCGGACAGGGACTATGGCTACACCTTC.

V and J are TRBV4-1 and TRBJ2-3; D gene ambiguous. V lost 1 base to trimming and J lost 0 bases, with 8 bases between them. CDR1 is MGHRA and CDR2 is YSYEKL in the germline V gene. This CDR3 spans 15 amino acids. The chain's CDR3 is CASSQVAPSTDTQYF. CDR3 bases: TGCGCCAGCAGCCAAGTGGCCCCGAGCACAGATACGCAGTATTTT.

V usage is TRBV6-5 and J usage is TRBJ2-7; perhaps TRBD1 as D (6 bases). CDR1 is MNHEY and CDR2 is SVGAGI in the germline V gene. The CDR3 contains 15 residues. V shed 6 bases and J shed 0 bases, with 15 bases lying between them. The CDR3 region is CASSLFADSSYEQYF. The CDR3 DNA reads TGTGCCAGCAGCCTTTTCGCGGACAGCTCCTACGAGCAGTACTTC.

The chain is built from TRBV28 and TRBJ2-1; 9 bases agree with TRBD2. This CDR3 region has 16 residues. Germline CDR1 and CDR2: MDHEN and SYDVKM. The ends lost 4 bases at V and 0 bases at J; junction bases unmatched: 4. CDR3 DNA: TGTGCCAGCAGTTCGGGTAGCGGGAGCTCCTACAATGAGCAGTTCTTC. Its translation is CASSSGSGSSYNEQFF.

DNA for the CDR3: TGTGCCAGTAGTCCCCGCGCTAGCGGGGGTCCAAGCAACGGGGAGCTGTTTTTT. Translated: CASSPRASGGPSNGELFF. The chain couples TRBV19 to TRBJ2-2; TRBD2 aligns across 10 bases. The CDR3 loop spans 18 amino acids. J was trimmed by 7 bases and V by 5 bases; bases with no gene match: 16. Germline values: CDR1 LNHDA, CDR2 SQIVND (reference sequence).

The CDR3 sequence is CASSVGTGLADTQYF. The CDR3 DNA follows: TGTGCCAGCAGCGTCGGGACAGGGTTAGCAGATACGCAGTATTTT. The chain recombines TRBV9 with TRBJ2-3, with TRBD1 matching over 9 bases. CDR3 length: 15 residues. V shed 2 bases and J 4 bases; nucleotides not matched to a gene: 5. The germline CDR1 and CDR2 sequences are SGDLS and YYNGEE.

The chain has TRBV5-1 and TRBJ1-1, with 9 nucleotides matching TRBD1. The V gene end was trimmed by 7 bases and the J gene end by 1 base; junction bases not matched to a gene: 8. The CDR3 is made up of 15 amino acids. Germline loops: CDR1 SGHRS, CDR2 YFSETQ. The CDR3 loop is CASGPPGQGNTEAFF. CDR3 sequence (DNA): TGCGCCAGCGGCCCCCCGGGACAGGGGAACACTGAAGCTTTCTTT.

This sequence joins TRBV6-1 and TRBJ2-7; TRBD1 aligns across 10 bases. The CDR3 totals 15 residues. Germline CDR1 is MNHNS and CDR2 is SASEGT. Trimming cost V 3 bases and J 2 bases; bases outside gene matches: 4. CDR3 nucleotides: TGTGCCAGCAGTGATAGGGGGACAGGGGCCTACGAGCAGTACTTC. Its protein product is CASSDRGTGAYEQYF.

The CDR3 loop is CASSDTHSGREDNEQFF. The CDR3 DNA is TGTGCCAGCAGCGACACCCATAGCGGGAGAGAGGACAATGAGCAGTTCTTC. The rearrangement uses TRBV9 and TRBJ2-1; TRBD2 aligns across 9 bases. V lost 3 bases, J lost 5 bases, and 12 bases stayed unmatched. The CDR3 has 17 amino acids. CDR1 SGDLS and CDR2 YYNGEE come from the germline V gene.

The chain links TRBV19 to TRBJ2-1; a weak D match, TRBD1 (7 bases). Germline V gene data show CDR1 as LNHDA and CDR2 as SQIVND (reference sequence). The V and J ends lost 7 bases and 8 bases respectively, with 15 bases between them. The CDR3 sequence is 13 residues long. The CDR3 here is CASTRTGEDEQFF. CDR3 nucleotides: TGTGCCAGTACCCGAACAGGGGAGGATGAGCAGTTCTTC.

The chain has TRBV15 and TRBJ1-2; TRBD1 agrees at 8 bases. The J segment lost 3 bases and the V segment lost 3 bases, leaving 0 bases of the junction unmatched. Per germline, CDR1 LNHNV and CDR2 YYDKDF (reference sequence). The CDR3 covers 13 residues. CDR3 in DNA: TGTGCCACCAGCAGGGACAGGGACTATGGCTACACCTTC. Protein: CATSRDRDYGYTF.

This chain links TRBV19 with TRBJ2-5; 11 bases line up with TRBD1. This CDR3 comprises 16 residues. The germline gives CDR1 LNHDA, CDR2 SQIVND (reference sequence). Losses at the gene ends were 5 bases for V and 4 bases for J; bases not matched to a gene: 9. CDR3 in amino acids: CASSSHRDRGGETQYF. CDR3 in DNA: TGTGCCAGTAGTTCCCACCGGGACAGGGGGGGAGAGACCCAGTACTTC.

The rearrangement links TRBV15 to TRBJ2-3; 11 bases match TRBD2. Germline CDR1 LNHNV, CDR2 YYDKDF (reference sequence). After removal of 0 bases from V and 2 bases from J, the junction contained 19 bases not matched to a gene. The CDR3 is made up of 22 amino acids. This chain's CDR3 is CATSRDGRETSGTQRYTDTQYF. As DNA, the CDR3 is TGTGCCACCAGCAGAGATGGTCGGGAGACTAGCGGGACACAACGCTACACAGATACGCAGTATTTT.

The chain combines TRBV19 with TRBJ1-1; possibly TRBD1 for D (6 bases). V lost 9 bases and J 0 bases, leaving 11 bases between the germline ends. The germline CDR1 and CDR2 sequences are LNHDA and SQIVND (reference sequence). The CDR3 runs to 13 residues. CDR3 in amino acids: CASRQVMNTEAFF. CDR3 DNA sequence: TGTGCCAGCAGACAGGTCATGAACACTGAAGCTTTCTTT.

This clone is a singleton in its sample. The CDR3 coding sequence is TGTGCCAGCAGCAAAGCGGGAGATCCCTACAATGAGCAGTTCTTC. Translation: CASSKAGDPYNEQFF. V and J are TRBV6-1 and TRBJ2-1; 8 positions match TRBD2. The J segment lost 2 bases and the V segment lost 6 bases, leaving 6 bases of the junction unmatched. This CDR3 has 15 residues. The germline V gene encodes CDR1 MNHNS and CDR2 SASEGT.

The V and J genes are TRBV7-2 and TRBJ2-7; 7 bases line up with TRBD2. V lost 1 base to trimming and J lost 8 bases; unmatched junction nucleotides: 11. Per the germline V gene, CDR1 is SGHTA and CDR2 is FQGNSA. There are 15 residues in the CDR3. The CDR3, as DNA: TGTGCCAGCAGCTTAGATCCAGCGGGGTCGTCTAAGCAGTACTTC. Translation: CASSLDPAGSSKQYF.

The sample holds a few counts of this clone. CDR3 sequence reads: CASSLFPPIPGLAGGGQETQYF. In DNA form, the CDR3 reads TGTGCCAGCAGTTTATTTCCGCCCATCCCGGGACTAGCGGGAGGGGGCCAAGAGACCCAGTACTTC. The genes are TRBV27 and TRBJ2-5; 16 positions agree with TRBD2. Trimming cost V 1 base and J 1 base; bases outside gene matches: 15. CDR3 length: 22 residues. Germline V CDR1 and CDR2: MNHEY, SMNVEV (reference sequence).

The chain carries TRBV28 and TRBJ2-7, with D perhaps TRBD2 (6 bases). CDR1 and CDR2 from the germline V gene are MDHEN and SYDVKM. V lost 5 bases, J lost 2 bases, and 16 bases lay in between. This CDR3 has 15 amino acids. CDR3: CASSTTGVPPYEQYF. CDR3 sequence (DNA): TGTGCCAGCAGTACCACGGGGGTACCCCCCTACGAGCAGTACTTC.

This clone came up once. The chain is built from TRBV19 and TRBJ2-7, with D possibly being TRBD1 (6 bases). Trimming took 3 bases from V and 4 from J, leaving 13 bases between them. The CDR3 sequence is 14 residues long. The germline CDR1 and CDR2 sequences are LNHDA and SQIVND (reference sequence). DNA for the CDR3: TGTGCCAGTAGTATGGGAAAACAGGGTTACGAGCAGTACTTC. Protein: CASSMGKQGYEQYF.

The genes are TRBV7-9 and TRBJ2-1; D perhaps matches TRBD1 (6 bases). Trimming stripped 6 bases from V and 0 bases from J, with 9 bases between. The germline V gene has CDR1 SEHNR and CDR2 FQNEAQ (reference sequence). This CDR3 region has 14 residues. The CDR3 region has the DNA TGTGCCAGCAGTCAGGACAGCTCCTACAATGAGCAGTTCTTC. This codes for CASSQDSSYNEQFF.

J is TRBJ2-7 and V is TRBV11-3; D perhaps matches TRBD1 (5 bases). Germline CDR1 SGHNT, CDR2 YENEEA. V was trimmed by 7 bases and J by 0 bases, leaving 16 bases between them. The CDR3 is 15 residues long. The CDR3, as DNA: TGTGCCAGCACCTCGAGTGGGGCTAACTCCTACGAGCAGTACTTC. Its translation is CASTSSGANSYEQYF.

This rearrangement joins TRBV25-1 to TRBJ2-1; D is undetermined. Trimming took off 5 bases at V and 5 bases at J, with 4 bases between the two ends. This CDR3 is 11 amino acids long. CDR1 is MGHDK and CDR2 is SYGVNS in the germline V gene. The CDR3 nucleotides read TGTGCCAGCAGTTACAACAATGAGCAGTTCTTC. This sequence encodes CASSYNNEQFF.